This record looks at one T cell receptor (beta chain) sequence and its context. Its target is not known. The junction departs from germline at one end; a sequencing error may be responsible. This record belongs to a study of T cells in Graves' hyperthyroidism and ophthalmopathy. Study summary: Peripheral blood was taken when the disease was first diagnosed, before any treatment began. Notes on the study in general: Ophthalmopathy and stable hyperthyroidism were separated by a 13 V-J model. Expanded thyroid clonotypes (above 0.001) were mostly also found in blood.

Amplification of TCR beta CDR3 regions was performed using RNA transcripts as template. First-round RT-PCR of the TCR CDR3 relied on the HTBI primer set. TCRdb re-called the multiplex PCR reads through MiXCR, storing one row per CDR3 protein. The sample records approximately 870,000 distinct CDR3 sequences, more than 30% being singletons. Graves' hyperthyroidism showing no ophthalmopathy progression within 18 months was considered stable. The material sequenced was blood. The receptor was isolated from a man younger than 30 with Graves' hyperthyroidism.

The CDR3 is CASSRETAAFF. For the CDR3, the DNA is TGCGCCAGCAGCAGAGAGACAGCGGCTTTCTTT. The chain has TRBV15 and TRBJ1-1, with D maybe TRBD1 (5 bases). Germline assignment: CDR1 LNHNV and CDR2 YYDKDF (reference sequence). The CDR3 length is 11 residues.